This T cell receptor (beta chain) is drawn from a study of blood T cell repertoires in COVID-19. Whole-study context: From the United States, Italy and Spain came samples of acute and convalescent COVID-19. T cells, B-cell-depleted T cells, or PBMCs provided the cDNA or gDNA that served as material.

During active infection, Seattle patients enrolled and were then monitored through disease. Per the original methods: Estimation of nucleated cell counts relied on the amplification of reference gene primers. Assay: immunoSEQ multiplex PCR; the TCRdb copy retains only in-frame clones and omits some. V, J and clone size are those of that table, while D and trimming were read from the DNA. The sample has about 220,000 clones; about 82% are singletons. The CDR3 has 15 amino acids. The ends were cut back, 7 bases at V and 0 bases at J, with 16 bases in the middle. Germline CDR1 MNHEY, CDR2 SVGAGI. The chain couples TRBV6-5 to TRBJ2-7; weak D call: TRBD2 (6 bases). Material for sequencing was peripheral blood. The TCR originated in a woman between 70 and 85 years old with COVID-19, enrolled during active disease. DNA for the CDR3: TGTGCCAGCAAATCCACGGGAGTAAGCTCCTACGAGCAGTACTTC. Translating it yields CASKSTGVSSYEQYF.